These 12 T cell receptor beta chains originate from one sample sequenced in a study of post-analysis software for immune sequencing data (dated by TCRdb to 2015 to 2017). The receptor library was made with PCR. These reads were obtained on an Illumina HiSeq 2500. To reduce PCR and sequencing biases, unique molecular identifiers were built into the TCR beta cDNA libraries. TCRdb passed the public sequencing reads through fastp at Q25 and MiXCR, retaining productive beta sequences. Every entry covers one CDR3 protein and lists the most common genes and DNA from its rows. The sample profile shows fewer than 700,000 distinct CDR3 sequences; roughly 45% of them were found once. The ten biggest clones cover under 2% of the sample. Results and caveats for the whole study, not just this receptor: About five TRBV segments, including TRBV5-6, TRBV5-1 and TRBV20-1, were significantly more frequent in patients than controls.

Antigens for these TCRs are unknown. The sequencing input was blood. These receptors all come from a girl aged 5 to 17 with multiple sclerosis.

The chain combines TRBV9 with TRBJ2-1; weak D call: TRBD2 (5 bases). With 4 bases removed from V and 9 bases from J, the gap between germline ends came to 20 bases. This CDR3 has 15 amino acids. Germline assignment: CDR1 SGDLS and CDR2 YYNGEE. The CDR3 spells CASSIDFLAGGEQFF. For the CDR3, the DNA is TGTGCCAGCAGCATTGATTTCCTAGCCGGCGGTGAGCAGTTCTTC.

This chain uses TRBV5-5 with TRBJ1-5, with D possibly matching TRBD1 (6 bases). With 4 bases removed from V and 7 bases from J, the gap between germline ends came to 21 bases. The CDR3 sequence is 16 residues long. CDR1 SGHKS and CDR2 YYEKEE come from the germline V gene (reference sequence). CDR3 sequence reads: CASSLTRTARGQPQHF. CDR3 nucleotides: TGTGCCAGCAGCCTTACTCGGACAGCCCGCGGGCAGCCCCAGCATTTT.

The J gene is TRBJ2-7, the V gene TRBV29-1, with 7 nucleotides matching TRBD1. This CDR3 is built from 15 residues. V lost 4 bases and J lost 4; bases outside the gene matches: 13. The germline CDR1 and CDR2 sequences are SQVTM and ANQGSEA. DNA of the CDR3: TGCAGCGTTGGGGCCAAAAGACAGGGTCCTTACGAGCAGTACTTC. This translates into CSVGAKRQGPYEQYF.

The V call is TRBV4-1, the J call TRBJ2-1, with a weak D call TRBD2 (7 bases). V lost 3 bases to trimming and J lost 5 bases, with 14 bases between them. Germline V gene sequence: CDR1 MGHRA, CDR2 YSYEKL. The CDR3 consists of 15 residues. The CDR3 is CASSHGGRENNEQFF. Here the CDR3 DNA reads TGCGCCAGCAGCCATGGGGGGCGGGAGAACAATGAGCAGTTCTTC.

The chain has TRBV7-2 and TRBJ2-1, with 9 nucleotides matching TRBD1. CDR1 is SGHTA and CDR2 is FQGNSA in the germline V gene. V lost 4 bases and J lost 3; bases outside the gene matches: 10. The CDR3 covers 17 residues. The CDR3 spells CASSSTLRDRVYNEQFF. In nucleotides, the CDR3 is TGTGCCAGCAGCTCAACTCTCCGGGACAGGGTCTACAATGAGCAGTTCTTC.

V is TRBV12-3 or TRBV12-4 and J is TRBJ2-7, with 7 bases identical to TRBD1. CDR3 length: 15 residues. The junction had 10 bases not matched to a gene; V was cut back by 5 bases and J by 3 bases. The CDR3 protein is CASSLTGTAYYEQYF. DNA for the CDR3: TGTGCCAGCAGTCTCACCGGGACAGCTTACTACGAGCAGTACTTC.

The gene calls are TRBV7-3 and TRBJ2-5; the D gene is possibly TRBD1 (6 bases). V lost 6 bases and J 5 bases, leaving 13 bases between the germline ends. The V gene's germline CDR1 is SGHTA and CDR2 FQGTGA. The CDR3 runs 13 residues. This chain's CDR3 is CASSSGQSETQYF. CDR3 sequence (DNA): TGTGCCAGCAGTTCCGGACAGTCGGAGACCCAGTACTTC.

The chain couples TRBV12-3 or TRBV12-4 to TRBJ2-6; D ambiguous. Deletions cut 5 bases from V and 4 bases from J, with 18 bases between. This CDR3 region has 17 residues. The CDR3 is CASSPRVEGYGANVLTF. CDR3 nucleotide sequence: TGTGCCAGCAGTCCCCGTGTCGAAGGGTACGGGGCCAACGTCCTGACTTTC.

For this clonotype: A much larger clonotype is one base distant, so this may be a read error. The chain combines TRBV12-3 or TRBV12-4 with TRBJ2-5; no clear D. This CDR3 comprises 11 residues. V gave up 7 bases and J gave up 11 bases, with 14 bases separating them. The CDR3 loop is CASTRTNEQYF. In DNA form, the CDR3 reads TGTGCCAGCACCAGGACGAATGAGCAGTACTTC.

This sequence joins TRBV4-1 and TRBJ2-7; the match to TRBD2 covers 11 bases. CDR1 MGHRA and CDR2 YSYEKL come from the germline V gene. The CDR3 contains 16 residues. J was trimmed by 7 bases and V by 3 bases; bases with no gene match: 11. CDR3 sequence (DNA): TGCGCCAGCAGCCAGGCCACTAGCGGGAGCTACAATGAGCAGTACTTC. Protein: CASSQATSGSYNEQYF.

This clonotype appeared a few times. The rearrangement joins TRBV10-3 to TRBJ1-5, with TRBD1 matching over 10 bases. The germline CDR1 and CDR2 sequences are ENHRY and SYGVKD. This CDR3 comprises 16 residues. With 3 bases clipped from V and 4 bases from J, the junction kept 6 bases outside the gene matches. In DNA form, the CDR3 reads TGTGCCATCAGTGACGGGGACAGGGGTGGAAATCAGCCCCAGCATTTT. It encodes CAISDGDRGGNQPQHF.

The chain is built from TRBV7-9 and TRBJ1-5, with a weak D call TRBD1 (5 bases). Deletions cut 3 bases from V and 7 bases from J, with 7 bases between. CDR3 length: 12 residues. CDR1 and CDR2 (germline): SEHNR, FQNEAQ (reference sequence). The CDR3 DNA reads TGTGCCAGCAGCTTTGGGGCCCAGCCCCAGCATTTT. Protein sequence: CASSFGAQPQHF.